A selection of T cell receptor beta chains follows, all from one sample in a study of regulatory T cells in long-lasting Graves disease. TCRdb analysed the multiplex PCR reads with MiXCR anew, one entry per CDR3 protein. The sample carries roughly 440,000 distinct CDR3 sequences, about a sixth recorded once. The sample was also reused in another study, on T cells in Graves' hyperthyroidism and ophthalmopathy.

Sequences were derived from peripheral blood mononuclear cells (PBMCs), sampled at new diagnosis, from a patient treated with antithyroid drugs. Receptors originate from a woman aged 18 to 35 with Graves disease. Each CDR3 is given with its conserved first and last residue. Each record gives: clone size, V gene, CDR3 protein. The size of a clone is reported for some rows only, either as once, few or many, or as a class for expanded clones.

clone size: many; V gene: TRBV2; CDR3 protein: CASSEQPTYNEQFF
clone size: many; V gene: TRBV6-1; CDR3 protein: CASSPSRTAYEQYF
clone size: few; V gene: TRBV4-1; CDR3 protein: CASSQDLGVGALYTEAFF
clone size: many; V gene: TRBV13; CDR3 protein: CASSPSGGMDTEAFF
clone size: few; V gene: TRBV6-1; CDR3 protein: CASSEEWTGLYGYTF
clone size: .; V gene: TRBV6-9; CDR3 protein: CASSYKRADPTSGQVYNEQFF
clone size: .; V gene: TRBV3-1; CDR3 protein: CASSLVDRGYEQYF
clone size: .; V gene: TRBV5-4; CDR3 protein: CASSLGGTGNYNGQFF
clone size: .; V gene: TRBV20-1; CDR3 protein: CSAPGTGPYGYTF
clone size: many; V gene: TRBV28; CDR3 protein: CASRRQGARREKLFF